This T cell receptor beta chain was profiled in a study of blood T cell repertoires in COVID-19. This clone was seen once. Germline V gives CDR1 MDHEN, CDR2 SYDVKM. Trimming stripped 5 bases from V and 6 bases from J, with 17 bases between. This CDR3 is 15 amino acids long. Original analysis: Researchers report that nucleated cell counts were estimated from reference gene primer amplification. Clones were sequenced by immunoSEQ multiplex PCR, and TCRdb holds only the in-frame ones, with some missing. The DNA was the basis for D and trimming; V, J and clone size are from that table. In the table there are about 120,000 clones, over 75% of which are singletons.

The clonotype originates from a man older than 75 with acute or convalescent COVID-19. Sequencing was performed on peripheral blood. This chain connects TRBV28 to TRBJ2-1; TRBD1 might be the D (6 bases). DNA of the CDR3: TGTGCCAGCAGTACCCGGACAGTCGGTCGCAATGAGCAGTTCTTC. Encoded protein: CASSTRTVGRNEQFF.